The rows below give T cell receptor beta chains drawn from one sample of a study of CD4+ T cells in melanoma. Profiling relied on immunoSEQ multiplex PCR, and the TCRdb table lists in-frame clones only, not all of them. The sample contains about 50,000 clones, approximately 89% of which appear only once. What was sequenced was peripheral blood. These receptors were collected from a human donor with melanoma. The CDR3 runs from the conserved cysteine through the conserved F or W. Each record gives: clone size, V gene, D gene, J gene, CDR3 DNA, CDR3 protein. D genes are given only for firm matches. For some rows the clone size is stated as once, few or many, or as a class when expanded; others skip it.

>-|TRBV9|TRBD1|TRBJ2-2
TGTGCCAGCAGCGTAGGACAGGGGAATCAATACACCGGGGAGCTGTTTTTT
CASSVGQGNQYTGELFF
>once|TRBV30|TRBD1|TRBJ2-2
TGTGCCGGACAGGGACAGAACACCGGGGAGCTGTTTTTT
CAGQGQNTGELFF
>-|TRBV7-6|-|TRBJ2-7
TGTGCCAGCAGCTTCGGCCAATTCTCCTACGAGCAGTACTTC
CASSFGQFSYEQYF
>-|TRBV29-1|TRBD1|TRBJ2-1
TGCAGCGTTGAAAGACAGGGGGCCTCCTACAATGAGCAGTTCTTC
CSVERQGASYNEQFF
>-|TRBV7-3|-|TRBJ1-1
TGTGCCAGCAGCGAGGGAAGTTGGAACACTGAAGCTTTCTTT
CASSEGSWNTEAFF
>-|TRBV19|-|TRBJ2-2
TGTGCCAGTAGTATTAATGGGGGAAAGAACACCGGGGAGCTGTTTTTT
CASSINGGKNTGELFF
>-|TRBV18|-|TRBJ2-5
TGTGCCAGCTCCATCGGGACTGCACAAGAGACCCAGTACTTC
CASSIGTAQETQYF
>-|TRBV27|-|TRBJ2-7
TGTGCCAGCAGGCCCCTTTACAGGGTAGGGAACGAGCAGTACTTC
CASRPLYRVGNEQYF
>-|TRBV25-1|TRBD1|TRBJ1-1
TGTGCCAGCAGTGAATATTGGGACAGGGAGAACACTGAAGCTTTCTTT
CASSEYWDRENTEAFF
>once|TRBV6-5|-|TRBJ2-7
TGTGCCAGCAGTGAAGCGCGCGAGCAGTACTTC
CASSEAREQYF
>-|TRBV10-3|-|TRBJ1-1
TGTGCCATCAGTGATGAGCGGGAAGCTTTCTTT
CAISDEREAFF
>-|TRBV4-1|-|TRBJ2-7
TGCGCCAGCTGCCCCTCCGTTGGGGGGAGCTACGAGCAGTACTTC
CASCPSVGGSYEQYF
>-|TRBV27|TRBD1|TRBJ2-7
TGTGCCAGCAGTTTATTCCAGGGGGCAAGCTCCTACGAGCAGTACTTC
CASSLFQGASSYEQYF
>-|TRBV2|TRBD2|TRBJ2-3
TGTGCCAGCAGTAAAAACGGGAGGGCCGATACGCAGTATTTT
CASSKNGRADTQYF
>-|TRBV19|TRBD1|TRBJ1-6
TGTGCCAGTAGTATACTTCTCGACAGGGGTAGAAATTCACCCCTCCACTTT
CASSILLDRGRNSPLHF
>-|TRBV5-6|TRBD2|TRBJ2-7
TGTGCCAGCAGCTCTAGCGGGGGCCCCTACGAGCAGTACTTC
CASSSSGGPYEQYF
>-|TRBV6-1|TRBD1|TRBJ1-5
TGTGCCAGCACCTTACAGGGGACGGGTCAGCCCCAGCATTTT
CASTLQGTGQPQHF
>-|TRBV5-1|TRBD1|TRBJ1-3
TGCGCCAGCAGCCTGCAGCCCTGGACAGGTGTAAACTCTGGAAACACCATATATTTT
CASSLQPWTGVNSGNTIYF
>-|TRBV18|TRBD1|TRBJ2-7
TGTGCCAGCTCACCACCGGGACAGACTTCCTACGAGCAGTACTTC
CASSPPGQTSYEQYF
>-|TRBV7-2|TRBD1|TRBJ2-2
TGTGCCAGCAGCTTAGATACAGGGGGTTCCGGGGAGCTGTTTTTT
CASSLDTGGSGELFF
>few|TRBV4-1|-|TRBJ1-2
TGCGCCAGCAGCCAAGAAGGGGATGGCTACACCTTC
CASSQEGDGYTF
>-|TRBV6-5|TRBD1|TRBJ1-1
TGTGCCAGCAGGACAGGGGGCGCAGAGTCCCCAAAAGCTTTCTTT
CASRTGGAESPKAFF
>-|TRBV7-2|-|TRBJ2-6
TGTGCCAGCAGGGCTCCGGGACGGATCTCTGGGGCCAACGTCCTGACTTTC
CASRAPGRISGANVLTF
>-|TRBV6-6|TRBD1|TRBJ2-3
TGTGCCAGCAGGCAGGGACAGGGGACAGATACGCAGTATTTT
CASRQGQGTDTQYF
>-|TRBV15|TRBD2|TRBJ2-3
TGTGCCACCAGCCTCGGGAGGGTCACAGATACGCAGTATTTT
CATSLGRVTDTQYF
>-|TRBV29-1|-|TRBJ2-4
TGCAGCGGATCAGGGAATACCAAAAACATTCAGTACTTC
CSGSGNTKNIQYF
>-|TRBV6-6|-|TRBJ1-1
TGTGCCAGCAGACCTAACGGCGCCACTGAAGCTTTCTTT
CASRPNGATEAFF
>-|TRBV10-3|TRBD2|TRBJ2-3
TGTGCCATCAGTGACATTAGCGGGGGGGCCGCTTTTCCCGGATCGCAGTATTTT
CAISDISGGAAFPGSQYF
>-|TRBV28|-|TRBJ1-3
TGTGCCAGCAGTCCGACGGGGGCGAACACCATATATTTT
CASSPTGANTIYF
>-|TRBV6-1|-|TRBJ1-1
TGTGCCAGCAGTGACAGAGGGATTACTGAAGCTTTCTTT
CASSDRGITEAFF
>-|TRBV19|-|TRBJ2-6
TGTGCCAGTACCCAATCTGGGGCCAACGTCCTGACTTTC
CASTQSGANVLTF